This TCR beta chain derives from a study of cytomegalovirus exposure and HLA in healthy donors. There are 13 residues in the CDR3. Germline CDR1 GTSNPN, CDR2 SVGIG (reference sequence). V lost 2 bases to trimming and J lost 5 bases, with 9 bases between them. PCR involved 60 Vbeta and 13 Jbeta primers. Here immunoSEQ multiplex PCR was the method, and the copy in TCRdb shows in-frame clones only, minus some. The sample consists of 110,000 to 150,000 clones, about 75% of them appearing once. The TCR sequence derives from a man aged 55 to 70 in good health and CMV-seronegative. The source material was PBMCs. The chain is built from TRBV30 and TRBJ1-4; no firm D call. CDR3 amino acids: CAWSYSPNEKLFF. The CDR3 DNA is TGTGCCTGGAGTTACAGTCCCAATGAAAAACTGTTTTTT.